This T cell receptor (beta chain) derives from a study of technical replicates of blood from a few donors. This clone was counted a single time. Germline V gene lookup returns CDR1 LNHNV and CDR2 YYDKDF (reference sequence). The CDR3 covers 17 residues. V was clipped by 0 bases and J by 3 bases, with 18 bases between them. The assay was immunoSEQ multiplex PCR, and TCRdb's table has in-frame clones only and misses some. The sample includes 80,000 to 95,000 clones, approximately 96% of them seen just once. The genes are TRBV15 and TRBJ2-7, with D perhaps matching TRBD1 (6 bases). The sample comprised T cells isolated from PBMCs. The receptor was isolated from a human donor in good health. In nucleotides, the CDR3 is TGTGCCACCAGCAGAGATAACAGTGGACAGAGAGTCTACGAGCAGTACTTC. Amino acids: CATSRDNSGQRVYEQYF.